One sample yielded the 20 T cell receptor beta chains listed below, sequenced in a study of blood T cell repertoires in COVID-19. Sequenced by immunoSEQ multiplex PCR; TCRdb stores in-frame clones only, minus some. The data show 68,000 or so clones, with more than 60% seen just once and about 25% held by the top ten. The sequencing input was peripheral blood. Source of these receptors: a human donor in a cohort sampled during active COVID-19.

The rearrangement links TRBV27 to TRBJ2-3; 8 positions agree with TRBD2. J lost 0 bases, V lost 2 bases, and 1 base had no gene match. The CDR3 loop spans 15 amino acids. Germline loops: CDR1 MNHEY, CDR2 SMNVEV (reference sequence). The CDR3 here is CASSLTSGSTDTQYF. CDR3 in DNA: TGTGCCAGCAGTTTAACTAGCGGTAGCACAGATACGCAGTATTTT.

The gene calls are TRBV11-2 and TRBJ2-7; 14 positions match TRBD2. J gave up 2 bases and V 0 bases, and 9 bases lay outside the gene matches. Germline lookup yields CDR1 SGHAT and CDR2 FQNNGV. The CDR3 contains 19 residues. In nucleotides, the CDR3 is TGTGCCAGCAGCTTAGAGAGGACTAGCGGGGGGTTCCGCCCCTACGAGCAGTACTTC. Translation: CASSLERTSGGFRPYEQYF.

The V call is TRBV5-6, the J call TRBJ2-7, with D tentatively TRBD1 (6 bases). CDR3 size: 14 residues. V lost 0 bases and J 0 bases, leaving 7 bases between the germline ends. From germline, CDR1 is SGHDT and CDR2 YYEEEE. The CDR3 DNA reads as TGTGCCAGCAGCTTGGACAGGGTCTCCTACGAGCAGTACTTC. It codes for CASSLDRVSYEQYF.

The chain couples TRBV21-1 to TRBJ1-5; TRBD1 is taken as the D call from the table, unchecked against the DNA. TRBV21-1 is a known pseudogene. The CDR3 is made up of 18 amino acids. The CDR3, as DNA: TGTGCCAGAGACCTCCAGAACAGATCAGTCAATAGCAATCAGCCCCAGCATTTT. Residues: CARDLQNRSVNSNQPQHF.

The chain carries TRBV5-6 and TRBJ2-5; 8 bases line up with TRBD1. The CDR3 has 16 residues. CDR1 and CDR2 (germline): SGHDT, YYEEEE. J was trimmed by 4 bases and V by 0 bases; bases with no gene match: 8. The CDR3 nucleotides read TGTGCCAGCAGCTTGGCCTACACGACAGGGGTAGAGACCCAGTACTTC. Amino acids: CASSLAYTTGVETQYF. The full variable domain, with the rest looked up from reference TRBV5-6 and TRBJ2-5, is DAGVTQSPTHLIKTRGQQVTLRCSPKSGHDTVSWYQQALGQGPQFIFQYYEEEERQRGNFPDRFSGHQFPNYSSELNVNALLLGDSALYLCASSLAYTTGVETQYFGPGTRLLVL.

The CDR3 protein is CASSMSGQITGELFF. The CDR3 DNA reads as TGTGCCAGCAGCATGTCCGGACAGATCACCGGGGAGCTGTTTTTT. V usage is TRBV11-2 and J usage is TRBJ2-2, with a possible D match to TRBD1 (6 bases). Germline V gene data show CDR1 as SGHAT and CDR2 as FQNNGV. V gave up 5 bases and J gave up 4 bases, with 14 bases separating them. There are 15 residues in the CDR3.

The CDR3 nucleotides are TGTGCCAGCAGCTTAGCGTACGGGGTAGCCAAAAACATTCAGTACTTC. Translated: CASSLAYGVAKNIQYF. The rearrangement links TRBV7-2 to TRBJ2-4, with D tentatively TRBD2 (5 bases). Trimming took off 0 bases at V and 0 bases at J, with 9 bases between the two ends. The CDR3 extends over 16 amino acids. Per the germline V gene, CDR1 is SGHTA and CDR2 is FQGNSA.

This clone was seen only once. The DNA of the CDR3 is TGTGCCAGCAGCCAAGATGCGGGGCCACAAGAGACCCAGTACTTC. It translates to CASSQDAGPQETQYF. This chain connects TRBV3-1 (or the pseudogene TRBV3-2) to TRBJ2-5, with a tentative D call TRBD2 (6 bases). Trimming removed 0 bases from V and 2 bases from J, with 10 bases in between. The V gene's germline CDR1 is LGHDT and CDR2 YNNKEL (reference sequence). The CDR3 runs 15 residues.

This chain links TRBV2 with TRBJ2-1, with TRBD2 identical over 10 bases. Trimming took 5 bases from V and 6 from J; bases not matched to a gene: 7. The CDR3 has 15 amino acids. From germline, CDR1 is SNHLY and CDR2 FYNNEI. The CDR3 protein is CASSRLAGAVNEQFF. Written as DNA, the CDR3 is TGTGCCAGCAGTCGCCTAGCGGGAGCAGTCAATGAGCAGTTCTTC.

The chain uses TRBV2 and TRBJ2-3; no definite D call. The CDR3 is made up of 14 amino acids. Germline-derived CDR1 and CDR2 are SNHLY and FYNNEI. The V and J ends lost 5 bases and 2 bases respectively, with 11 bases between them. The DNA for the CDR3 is TGTGCCAGCAGTAGGCAGACATCCACAGATACGCAGTATTTT. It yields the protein CASSRQTSTDTQYF.

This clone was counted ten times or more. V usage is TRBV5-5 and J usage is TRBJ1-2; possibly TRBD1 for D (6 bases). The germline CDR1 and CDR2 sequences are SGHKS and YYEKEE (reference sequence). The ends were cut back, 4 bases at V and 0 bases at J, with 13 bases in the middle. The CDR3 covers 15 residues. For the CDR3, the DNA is TGTGCCAGCAGCGATTCAGGGGCAGCTAACTATGGCTACACCTTC. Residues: CASSDSGAANYGYTF.

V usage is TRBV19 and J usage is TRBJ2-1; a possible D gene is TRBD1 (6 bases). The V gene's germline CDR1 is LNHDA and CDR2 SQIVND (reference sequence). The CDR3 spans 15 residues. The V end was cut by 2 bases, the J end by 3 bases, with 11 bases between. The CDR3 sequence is CASSISDSYYNEQFF. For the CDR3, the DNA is TGTGCCAGTAGTATATCGGACAGTTACTACAATGAGCAGTTCTTC.

The CDR3 loop reads CASSQEQILTGELFF. The DNA for the CDR3 is TGTGCCAGCAGCCAAGAACAAATCCTCACCGGGGAGCTGTTTTTT. This sequence joins TRBV14 and TRBJ2-2; D is undetermined. CDR3 size: 15 residues. The germline CDR1 and CDR2 sequences are SGHDN and FVKESK. Trimming took off 0 bases at V and 4 bases at J, with 9 bases between the two ends.

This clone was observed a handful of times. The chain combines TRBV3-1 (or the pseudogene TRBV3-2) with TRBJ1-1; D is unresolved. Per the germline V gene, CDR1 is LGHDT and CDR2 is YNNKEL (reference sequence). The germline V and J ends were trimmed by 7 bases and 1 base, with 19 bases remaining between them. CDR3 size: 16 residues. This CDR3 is CASTPRRVAQNTEAFF. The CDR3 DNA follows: TGTGCCAGCACCCCCAGGCGAGTGGCTCAGAACACTGAAGCTTTCTTT.

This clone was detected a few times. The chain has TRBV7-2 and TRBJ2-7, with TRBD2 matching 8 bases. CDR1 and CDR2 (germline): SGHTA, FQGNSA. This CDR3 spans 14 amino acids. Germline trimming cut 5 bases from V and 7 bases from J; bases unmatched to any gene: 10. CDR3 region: CASSPGGAVREQYF. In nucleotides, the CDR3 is TGTGCCAGCAGCCCCGGGGGGGCGGTTCGAGAGCAGTACTTC.

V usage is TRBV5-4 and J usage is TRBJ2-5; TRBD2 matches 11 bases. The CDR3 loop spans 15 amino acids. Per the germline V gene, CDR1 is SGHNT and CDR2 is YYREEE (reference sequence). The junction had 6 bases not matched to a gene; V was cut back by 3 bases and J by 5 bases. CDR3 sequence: CASSSAGTSGETQYF. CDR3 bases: TGTGCCAGCAGCTCAGCCGGGACTAGCGGCGAGACCCAGTACTTC. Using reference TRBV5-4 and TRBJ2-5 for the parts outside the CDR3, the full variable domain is ETGVTQSPTHLIKTRGQQVTLRCSSQSGHNTVSWYQQALGQGPQFIFQYYREEENGRGNFPPRFSGLQFPNYSSELNVNALELDDSALYLCASSSAGTSGETQYFGPGTRLLVL.

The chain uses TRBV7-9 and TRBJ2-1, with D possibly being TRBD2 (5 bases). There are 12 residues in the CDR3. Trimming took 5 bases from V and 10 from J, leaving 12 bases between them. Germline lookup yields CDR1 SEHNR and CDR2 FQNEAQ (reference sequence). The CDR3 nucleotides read TGTGCCAGCAGCCAATCTAGCCCCGAGCAGTTCTTC. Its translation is CASSQSSPEQFF.

The CDR3 DNA sequence: TGTGCCAGCAGTTTATCTAAGCGGGGGGCCATCGAGCAGTTCTTC. Translated, it gives CASSLSKRGAIEQFF. The rearrangement joins TRBV27 to TRBJ2-1; 9 bases fit TRBD2. The CDR3 extends over 15 amino acids. V was clipped by 0 bases and J by 10 bases; unmatched bases: 7. Germline V gene data show CDR1 as MNHEY and CDR2 as SMNVEV (reference sequence).

CDR3 loop: CASSPRDNQPQHF. In nucleotides, the CDR3 is TGTGCCAGTAGTCCCCGGGACAATCAGCCCCAGCATTTT. This sequence joins TRBV19 and TRBJ1-5; D unresolved. V was pared by 5 bases and J by 3 bases, with 8 bases between. CDR3 length: 13 residues. Germline V gene data show CDR1 as LNHDA and CDR2 as SQIVND (reference sequence).

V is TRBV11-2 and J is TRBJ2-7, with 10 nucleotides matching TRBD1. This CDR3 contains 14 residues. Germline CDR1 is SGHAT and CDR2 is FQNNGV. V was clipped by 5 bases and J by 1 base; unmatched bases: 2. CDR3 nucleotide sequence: TGTGCCAGCAGCCGGGACAGGGGTTCCTACGAGCAGTACTTC. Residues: CASSRDRGSYEQYF.